These T cell receptor beta chains were read from a single sample in a study of T cells after yellow fever vaccination. Each CDR3 protein is one row after TCRdb ran MiXCR on the 5' RACE reads. Of some 500,000 distinct CDR3 sequences in the sample, less than 15% were seen once. The specimen was PBMCs, collected on the day of the yellow fever booster vaccination. These receptors all come from a man younger than 45 who received the YFV17D yellow fever vaccine. The CDR3 runs from the conserved cysteine through the conserved F or W. A D gene is named only where the DNA matches it firmly. The size entry is marked missing in some rows and otherwise reads once, few, many or a size class.

CDR3nt: TGTGCCAGCAGCTCCGTGGCTGAAGCTTTCTTT
CDR3aa: CASSSVAEAFF
j_gene: TRBJ1-1
d_gene: NA
v_gene: TRBV7-9
abundance: many

CDR3nt: TGTGCCAGCACGGGACCCGGCGGCTCCTACGAGCAGTACTTC
CDR3aa: CASTGPGGSYEQYF
j_gene: TRBJ2-7
d_gene: NA
v_gene: TRBV27
abundance: NA

CDR3nt: TGCAGTGCCACGACTAGCGGGAGAATTTGGAACTACGAGCAGTACTTC
CDR3aa: CSATTSGRIWNYEQYF
j_gene: TRBJ2-7
d_gene: TRBD2
v_gene: TRBV20-1
abundance: few

CDR3nt: TGTGCCAGCTCACCGACAGGACGCCTCAGCTCCTACGAGCAGTACTTC
CDR3aa: CASSPTGRLSSYEQYF
j_gene: TRBJ2-7
d_gene: NA
v_gene: TRBV18
abundance: NA

CDR3nt: TGCAGTGCTAGGGACAGTAAAGAGACCCAGTACTTC
CDR3aa: CSARDSKETQYF
j_gene: TRBJ2-5
d_gene: NA
v_gene: TRBV20-1
abundance: NA

CDR3nt: TGTGCCAGCAGTGCGACAGGGGCGGGCACAGATACGCAGTATTTT
CDR3aa: CASSATGAGTDTQYF
j_gene: TRBJ2-3
d_gene: TRBD1
v_gene: TRBV25-1
abundance: few

CDR3nt: TGCGCCAGCAATCGTCCGGGACTAGTGGGCGATGAGCAGTTCTTC
CDR3aa: CASNRPGLVGDEQFF
j_gene: TRBJ2-1
d_gene: TRBD2
v_gene: TRBV10-2
abundance: few

CDR3nt: TGTGCCAGCTCACCACCCGGTAGCGGTGGGGCCAACGTCCTGACTTTC
CDR3aa: CASSPPGSGGANVLTF
j_gene: TRBJ2-6
d_gene: NA
v_gene: TRBV18
abundance: NA

CDR3nt: TGTGCCAGCAGCTTCCAGGACTACAATGAGCAGTTCTTC
CDR3aa: CASSFQDYNEQFF
j_gene: TRBJ2-1
d_gene: NA
v_gene: TRBV7-8
abundance: few

CDR3nt: TGTGCCAGCAGCCGGACAGGGGCTTTCTCTCCCCACGAGCAGTACTTC
CDR3aa: CASSRTGAFSPHEQYF
j_gene: TRBJ2-7
d_gene: TRBD1
v_gene: TRBV7-6
abundance: few

CDR3nt: TGTGCCAGCAGTCCCAGGGACAGAGACCGGCCCCAGCATTTT
CDR3aa: CASSPRDRDRPQHF
j_gene: TRBJ1-5
d_gene: TRBD1
v_gene: TRBV12-3/TRBV12-4
abundance: NA

CDR3nt: TGTGCCAGCAGTTCCATGGCAGCGGGAGGTTTTGTAGATACGCAGTATTTT
CDR3aa: CASSSMAAGGFVDTQYF
j_gene: TRBJ2-3
d_gene: TRBD2
v_gene: TRBV6-5
abundance: NA

CDR3nt: TGTGCCTGGAGTACTAGCGGGAGCTACGAGCAGTACTTC
CDR3aa: CAWSTSGSYEQYF
j_gene: TRBJ2-7
d_gene: TRBD2
v_gene: TRBV30
abundance: few

CDR3nt: TGCAGCGTTGAAGATTGGGGACTAGAGACAGATACGCAGTATTTT
CDR3aa: CSVEDWGLETDTQYF
j_gene: TRBJ2-3
d_gene: TRBD2
v_gene: TRBV29-1
abundance: NA

CDR3nt: TGCAGCGTTCTCCGGGACGAATTTAACACCGGGGAGCTGTTTTTT
CDR3aa: CSVLRDEFNTGELFF
j_gene: TRBJ2-2
d_gene: NA
v_gene: TRBV29-1
abundance: few

CDR3nt: TGCAGTGCTAGATCTCAATTCCTAGCGGGAGCGAACACCGGGGAGCTGTTTTTT
CDR3aa: CSARSQFLAGANTGELFF
j_gene: TRBJ2-2
d_gene: TRBD2
v_gene: TRBV20-1
abundance: NA

CDR3nt: TGTGCCAGCAGTGAATTATTTAGCGGAAGGGGGGCCTACGAGCAGTACTTC
CDR3aa: CASSELFSGRGAYEQYF
j_gene: TRBJ2-7
d_gene: NA
v_gene: TRBV6-1
abundance: NA

CDR3nt: TGCAGTGCTAGAAACCGGGACACCTACTACGAGCAGTACTTC
CDR3aa: CSARNRDTYYEQYF
j_gene: TRBJ2-7
d_gene: NA
v_gene: TRBV20-1
abundance: NA

CDR3nt: TGTGCCAGCAGCCGGGGTCCCGCAGGGGGCTCCTACAATGAGCAGTTCTTC
CDR3aa: CASSRGPAGGSYNEQFF
j_gene: TRBJ2-1
d_gene: TRBD1
v_gene: TRBV6-1
abundance: NA

CDR3nt: TGCAGTGCTAGCGCAGGGGCAACTGGAAACACCATATATTTT
CDR3aa: CSASAGATGNTIYF
j_gene: TRBJ1-3
d_gene: NA
v_gene: TRBV20-1
abundance: NA

CDR3nt: TGCAGTGCTAGAGATTGGCCCAGACGCACTGAAGCTTTCTTT
CDR3aa: CSARDWPRRTEAFF
j_gene: TRBJ1-1
d_gene: NA
v_gene: TRBV20-1
abundance: NA

CDR3nt: TGTGCCAGCTCACGAGGGACACGGTCCCAAGAGACCCAGTACTTC
CDR3aa: CASSRGTRSQETQYF
j_gene: TRBJ2-5
d_gene: NA
v_gene: TRBV18
abundance: few

CDR3nt: TGTGCCAGCAGTTCCGTTTTTTCCTCCTACGAGCAGTACTTC
CDR3aa: CASSSVFSSYEQYF
j_gene: TRBJ2-7
d_gene: NA
v_gene: TRBV12-3/TRBV12-4
abundance: NA

CDR3nt: TGCGCCAGCAGCTTTAGCGGGAGGAGGACGGAGACCCAGTACTTC
CDR3aa: CASSFSGRRTETQYF
j_gene: TRBJ2-5
d_gene: TRBD2
v_gene: TRBV5-1
abundance: few

CDR3nt: TGTGCCAGCAGCCAAACGGGGGGAAACACCATATATTTT
CDR3aa: CASSQTGGNTIYF
j_gene: TRBJ1-3
d_gene: NA
v_gene: TRBV7-2
abundance: NA

CDR3nt: TGTGCCTGGAGTCCGACCGAGGCATATGGCTACACCTTC
CDR3aa: CAWSPTEAYGYTF
j_gene: TRBJ1-2
d_gene: NA
v_gene: TRBV30
abundance: many

CDR3nt: TGTGCCAGCAGCTTATCGGAGCAGGGCGGGGGAGAGACCCAGTACTTC
CDR3aa: CASSLSEQGGGETQYF
j_gene: TRBJ2-5
d_gene: TRBD2
v_gene: TRBV11-2
abundance: NA

CDR3nt: TGTGCCAGCAGCCACGGAGAAGGGAGCTCCTACGAGCAGTACTTC
CDR3aa: CASSHGEGSSYEQYF
j_gene: TRBJ2-7
d_gene: NA
v_gene: TRBV7-6
abundance: NA

CDR3nt: TGTGCCAGCAGCTTACCGGGGGGGGCACTACATGAGCAGTTCTTC
CDR3aa: CASSLPGGALHEQFF
j_gene: TRBJ2-1
d_gene: TRBD2
v_gene: TRBV7-9
abundance: few

CDR3nt: TGTGCCAGCAGACACCCTTCCGGGGAGCTGTTTTTT
CDR3aa: CASRHPSGELFF
j_gene: TRBJ2-2
d_gene: NA
v_gene: TRBV6-2/TRBV6-3
abundance: NA

CDR3nt: TGTGCCAGCAGCCAAGATCAGCGCTTACTAGGTACTCTGGAGACCCAGTACTTC
CDR3aa: CASSQDQRLLGTLETQYF
j_gene: TRBJ2-5
d_gene: NA
v_gene: TRBV3-1
abundance: NA

CDR3nt: TGTGCCACCAGTGCGCAACAGGGAGCTAACTATGGCTACACCTTC
CDR3aa: CATSAQQGANYGYTF
j_gene: TRBJ1-2
d_gene: NA
v_gene: TRBV24-1
abundance: NA

CDR3nt: TGTGCCAGCAGCGTAGGAGACCCCGGGTCACCCCTCCACTTT
CDR3aa: CASSVGDPGSPLHF
j_gene: TRBJ1-6
d_gene: NA
v_gene: TRBV9
abundance: few

CDR3nt: TGCAGTGCCCCCCTTGGACAGATAGGGCGTGAGCAGTTCTTC
CDR3aa: CSAPLGQIGREQFF
j_gene: TRBJ2-1
d_gene: NA
v_gene: TRBV20-1
abundance: few

CDR3nt: TGTGCCAGCAGCTTAAATCCGGGTAACACTGAAGCTTTCTTT
CDR3aa: CASSLNPGNTEAFF
j_gene: TRBJ1-1
d_gene: NA
v_gene: TRBV7-3
abundance: NA

CDR3nt: TGTGCCACCCGCTCCTCGTGGGGCCCAGATACGCAGTATTTT
CDR3aa: CATRSSWGPDTQYF
j_gene: TRBJ2-3
d_gene: NA
v_gene: TRBV15
abundance: many

CDR3nt: TGTGCCAGCAGCCCCCGGGACACAGGGGCCAATGAGCAGTTCTTC
CDR3aa: CASSPRDTGANEQFF
j_gene: TRBJ2-1
d_gene: TRBD1
v_gene: TRBV7-6
abundance: NA

CDR3nt: TGTGCCAGCAGTTTCACCGGAGACAATGAGCAGTTCTTC
CDR3aa: CASSFTGDNEQFF
j_gene: TRBJ2-1
d_gene: NA
v_gene: TRBV12-3/TRBV12-4
abundance: few

CDR3nt: TGTGCCAGCAGCTTAAGTATGCAAGAGACCCAGTACTTC
CDR3aa: CASSLSMQETQYF
j_gene: TRBJ2-5
d_gene: NA
v_gene: TRBV7-2
abundance: few

CDR3nt: TGTGCCAGCAGCCCCTTTGGGAGGAGCTCCTACAATGAGCAGTTCTTC
CDR3aa: CASSPFGRSSYNEQFF
j_gene: TRBJ2-1
d_gene: NA
v_gene: TRBV12-3/TRBV12-4
abundance: NA

CDR3nt: TGCAGTGCTCGACTACCGGGACAGAGCTCTGGAAACACCATATATTTT
CDR3aa: CSARLPGQSSGNTIYF
j_gene: TRBJ1-3
d_gene: TRBD1
v_gene: TRBV20-1
abundance: NA

CDR3nt: TGCGCCAGCAGCTTGTTTTCCGGGGAGGTTACCGGGGAGCTGTTTTTT
CDR3aa: CASSLFSGEVTGELFF
j_gene: TRBJ2-2
d_gene: NA
v_gene: TRBV5-1
abundance: NA